These 5 T cell receptor beta chains were sequenced from one sample in a study of cytomegalovirus exposure and HLA in healthy donors. A multiplex PCR was run with 60 Vbeta primers and 13 Jbeta primers. TCRdb's copy holds only in-frame clones and misses some; the assay was immunoSEQ multiplex PCR. The sample comprises about 270,000 clones, roughly 89% of which are singletons, and 3% to 4% rests with the top ten. Sequenced material: PBMCs. The origin of the receptors is a man aged 35-49 years in good health and CMV-seropositive.

This sequence joins TRBV28 and TRBJ1-1; D may be TRBD1 (6 bases). V gave up 7 bases and J gave up 6 bases, with 15 bases separating them. The CDR3 consists of 13 residues. From germline, CDR1 is MDHEN and CDR2 SYDVKM. The CDR3 sequence is CASKTGRGPEAFF. CDR3 sequence (DNA): TGTGCCAGCAAGACAGGCAGAGGCCCTGAAGCTTTCTTT.

This clone has only a few counts. The genes are TRBV6-6 and TRBJ1-1; D is uncertain. The CDR3 extends over 15 amino acids. V shed 6 bases and J shed 3 bases, with 17 bases lying between them. The germline V gene has CDR1 MNHNY and CDR2 SVGAGI (reference sequence). CDR3 residues: CASRSGRVGDTEAFF. CDR3 sequence (DNA): TGTGCCAGCAGATCGGGGAGGGTCGGGGACACTGAAGCTTTCTTT.

This clone was picked up one time. This chain joins TRBV16 and TRBJ2-1; D possibly corresponds to TRBD2 (6 bases). The V end lost 2 bases, the J end lost 9 bases, and 14 bases lay between the germline ends. The CDR3 length is 14 residues. The germline gives CDR1 KGHSY, CDR2 FQNENV. CDR3 DNA: TGTGCCAGCAGCCAAGGGTCGGGGCGGGGTGAGCAGTTCTTC. This gives the protein CASSQGSGRGEQFF.

This clone is a singleton in its sample. J is TRBJ2-7 and V is TRBV27, with a tentative D call TRBD2 (6 bases). Germline CDR1 is MNHEY and CDR2 is SMNVEV (reference sequence). V was cut by 3 bases and J by 8 bases, with 17 bases left in between. The CDR3 is 14 amino acids. CDR3 sequence: CASSFSRDQYKQYF. The CDR3 bases are TGTGCCAGCAGTTTTTCGCGGGACCAGTACAAGCAGTACTTC.

V gene TRBV11-2 combines with J gene TRBJ2-7; D possibly corresponds to TRBD1 (7 bases). The CDR3 length is 15 residues. CDR1 and CDR2 (germline): SGHAT, FQNNGV. Trimming pared 5 bases from V and 3 bases from J, leaving 17 bases between. DNA of the CDR3: TGTGCCAGCAGCCCAGGAGGGACAGTCCTCTACGAGCAGTACTTC. Translation: CASSPGGTVLYEQYF.